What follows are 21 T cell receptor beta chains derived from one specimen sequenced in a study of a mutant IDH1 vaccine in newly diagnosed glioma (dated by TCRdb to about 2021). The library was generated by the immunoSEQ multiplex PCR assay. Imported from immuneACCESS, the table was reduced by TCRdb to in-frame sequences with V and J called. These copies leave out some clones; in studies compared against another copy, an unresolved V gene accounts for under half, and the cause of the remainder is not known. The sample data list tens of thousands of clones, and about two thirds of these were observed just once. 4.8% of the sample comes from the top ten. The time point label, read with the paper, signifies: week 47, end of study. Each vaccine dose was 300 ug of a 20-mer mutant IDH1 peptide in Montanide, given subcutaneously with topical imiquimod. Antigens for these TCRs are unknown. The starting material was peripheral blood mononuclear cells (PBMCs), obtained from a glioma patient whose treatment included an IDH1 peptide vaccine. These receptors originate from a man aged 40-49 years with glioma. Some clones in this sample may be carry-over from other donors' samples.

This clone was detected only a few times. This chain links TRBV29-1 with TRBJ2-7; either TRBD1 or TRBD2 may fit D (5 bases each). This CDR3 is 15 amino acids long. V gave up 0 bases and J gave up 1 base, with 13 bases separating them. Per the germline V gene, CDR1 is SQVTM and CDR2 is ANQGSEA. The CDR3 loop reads CSVEDRGLNSYEQYF. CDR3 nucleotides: TGCAGCGTTGAAGACCGGGGCCTGAATTCCTACGAGCAGTACTTC.

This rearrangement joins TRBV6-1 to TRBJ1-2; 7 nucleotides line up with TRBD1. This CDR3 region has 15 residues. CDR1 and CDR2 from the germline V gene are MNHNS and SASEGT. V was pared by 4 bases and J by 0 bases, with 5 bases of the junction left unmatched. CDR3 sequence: CASSVDRAANYGYTF. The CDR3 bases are TGTGCCAGCAGTGTAGACAGGGCAGCTAACTATGGCTACACCTTC.

CDR3 in amino acids: CASTGGLYGYTF. The CDR3 region has the DNA TGTGCCAGCACAGGGGGACTCTATGGCTACACCTTC. The V gene is TRBV28, the J gene TRBJ1-2, with 7 bases aligning to TRBD1. The germline gives CDR1 MDHEN, CDR2 SYDVKM. J was trimmed by 4 bases and V by 7 bases; bases with no gene match: 3. This CDR3 has 12 residues.

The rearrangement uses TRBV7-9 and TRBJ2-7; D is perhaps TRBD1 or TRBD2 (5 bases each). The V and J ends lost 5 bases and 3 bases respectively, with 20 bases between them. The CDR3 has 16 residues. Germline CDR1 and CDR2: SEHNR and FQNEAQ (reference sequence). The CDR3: CASSPVRGNRYYEQYF. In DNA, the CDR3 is TGTGCCAGCAGCCCAGTACGGGGTAACAGGTACTACGAGCAGTACTTC.

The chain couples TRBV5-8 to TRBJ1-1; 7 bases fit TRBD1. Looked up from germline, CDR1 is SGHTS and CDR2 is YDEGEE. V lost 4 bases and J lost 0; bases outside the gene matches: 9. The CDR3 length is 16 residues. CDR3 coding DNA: TGTGCCAGCAGCCCGGGACAGCGAACTATGAACACTGAAGCTTTCTTT. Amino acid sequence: CASSPGQRTMNTEAFF.

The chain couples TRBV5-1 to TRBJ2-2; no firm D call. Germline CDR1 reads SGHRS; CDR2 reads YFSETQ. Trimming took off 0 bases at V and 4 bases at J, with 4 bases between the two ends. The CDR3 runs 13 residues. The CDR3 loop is CASSLASTGELFF. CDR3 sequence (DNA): TGCGCCAGCAGCTTGGCTTCCACCGGGGAGCTGTTTTTT.

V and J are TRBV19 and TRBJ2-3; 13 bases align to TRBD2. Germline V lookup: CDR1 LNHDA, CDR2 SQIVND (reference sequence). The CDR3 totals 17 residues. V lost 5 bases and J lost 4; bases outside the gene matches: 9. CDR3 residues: CASSGTSGTSGADTQYF. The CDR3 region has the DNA TGTGCCAGTAGTGGGACTAGCGGGACCTCGGGGGCAGATACGCAGTATTTT.

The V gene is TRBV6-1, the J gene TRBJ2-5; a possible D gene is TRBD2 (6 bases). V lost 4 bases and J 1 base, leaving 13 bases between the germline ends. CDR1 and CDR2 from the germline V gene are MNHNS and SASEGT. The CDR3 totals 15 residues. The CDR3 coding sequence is TGTGCCAGCAGTGCAGACCGGGAGTCCCAAGAGACCCAGTACTTC. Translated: CASSADRESQETQYF.

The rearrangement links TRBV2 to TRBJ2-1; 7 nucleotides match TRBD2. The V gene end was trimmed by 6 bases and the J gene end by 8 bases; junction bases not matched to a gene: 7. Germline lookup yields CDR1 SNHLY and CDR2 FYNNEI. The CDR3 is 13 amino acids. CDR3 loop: CASRSRGGDEQFF. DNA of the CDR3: TGTGCCAGCAGGTCCCGGGGAGGGGATGAGCAGTTCTTC.

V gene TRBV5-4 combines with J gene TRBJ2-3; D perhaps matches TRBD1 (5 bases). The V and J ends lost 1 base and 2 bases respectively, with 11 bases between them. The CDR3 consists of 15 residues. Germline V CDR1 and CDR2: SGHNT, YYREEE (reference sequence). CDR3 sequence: CASSLMVGVTDTQYF. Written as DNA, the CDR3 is TGTGCCAGCAGCTTGATGGTAGGGGTCACAGATACGCAGTATTTT.

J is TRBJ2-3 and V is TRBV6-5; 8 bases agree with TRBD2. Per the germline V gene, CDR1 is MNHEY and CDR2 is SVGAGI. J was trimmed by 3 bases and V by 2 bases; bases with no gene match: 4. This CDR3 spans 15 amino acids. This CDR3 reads CASSYIRGGTDTQYF. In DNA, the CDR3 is TGTGCCAGCAGTTACATCCGGGGGGGAACAGATACGCAGTATTTT.

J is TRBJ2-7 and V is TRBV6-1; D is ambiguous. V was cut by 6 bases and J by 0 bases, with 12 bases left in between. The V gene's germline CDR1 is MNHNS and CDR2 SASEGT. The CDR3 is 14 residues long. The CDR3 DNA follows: TGTGCCAGCAGCATCCTCCAAGACTCCTACGAGCAGTACTTC. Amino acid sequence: CASSILQDSYEQYF.

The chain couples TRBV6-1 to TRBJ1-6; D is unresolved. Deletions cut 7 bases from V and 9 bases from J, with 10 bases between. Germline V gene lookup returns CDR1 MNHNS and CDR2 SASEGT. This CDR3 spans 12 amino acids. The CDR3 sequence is CASTQLPSPLHF. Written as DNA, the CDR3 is TGTGCCAGCACTCAACTCCCTTCACCCCTCCACTTT.

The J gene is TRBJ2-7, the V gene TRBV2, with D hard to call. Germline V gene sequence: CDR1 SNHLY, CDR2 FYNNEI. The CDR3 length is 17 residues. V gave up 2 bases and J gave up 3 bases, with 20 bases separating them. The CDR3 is CASSETVLGPSGYEQYF. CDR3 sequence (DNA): TGTGCCAGCAGTGAAACCGTATTAGGGCCGTCCGGCTACGAGCAGTACTTC.

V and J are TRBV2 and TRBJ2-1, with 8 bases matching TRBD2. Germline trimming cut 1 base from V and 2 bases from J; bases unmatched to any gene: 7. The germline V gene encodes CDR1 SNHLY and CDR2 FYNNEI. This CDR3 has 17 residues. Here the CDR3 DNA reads TGTGCCAGCAGTGAAGGTGGAGGGACTAGAACCTACAATGAGCAGTTCTTC. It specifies CASSEGGGTRTYNEQFF.

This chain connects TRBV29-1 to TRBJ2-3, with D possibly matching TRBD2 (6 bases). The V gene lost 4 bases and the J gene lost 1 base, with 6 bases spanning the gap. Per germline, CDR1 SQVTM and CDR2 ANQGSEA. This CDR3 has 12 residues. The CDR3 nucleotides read TGCAGCGTTGCTAGCGGCACAGATACGCAGTATTTT. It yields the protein CSVASGTDTQYF.

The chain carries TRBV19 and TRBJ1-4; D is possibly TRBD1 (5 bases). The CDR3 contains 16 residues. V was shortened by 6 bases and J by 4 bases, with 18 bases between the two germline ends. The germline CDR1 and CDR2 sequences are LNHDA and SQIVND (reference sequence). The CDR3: CASRGLGGGINEKLFF. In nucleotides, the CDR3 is TGTGCCAGTAGAGGCCTTGGGGGGGGTATTAATGAAAAACTGTTTTTT. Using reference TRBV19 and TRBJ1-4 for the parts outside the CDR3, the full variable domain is DGGITQSPKYLFRKEGQNVTLSCEQNLNHDAMYWYRQDPGQGLRLIYYSQIVNDFQKGDIAEGYSVSREKKESFPLTVTSAQKNPTAFYLCASRGLGGGINEKLFFGSGTQLSVL.

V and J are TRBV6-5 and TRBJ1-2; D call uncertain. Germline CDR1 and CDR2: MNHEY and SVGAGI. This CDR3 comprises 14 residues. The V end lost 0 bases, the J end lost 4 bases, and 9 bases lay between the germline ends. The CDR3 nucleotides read TGTGCCAGCAGTTACTCGGGAGGGAGCTATGGCTACACCTTC. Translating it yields CASSYSGGSYGYTF.

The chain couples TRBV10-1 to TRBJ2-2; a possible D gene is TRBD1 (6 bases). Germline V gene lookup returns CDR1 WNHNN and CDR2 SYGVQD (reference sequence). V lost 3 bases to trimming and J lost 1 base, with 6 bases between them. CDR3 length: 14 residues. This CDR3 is CASSEGGNTGELFF. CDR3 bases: TGCGCCAGCAGTGAAGGGGGGAACACCGGGGAGCTGTTTTTT.

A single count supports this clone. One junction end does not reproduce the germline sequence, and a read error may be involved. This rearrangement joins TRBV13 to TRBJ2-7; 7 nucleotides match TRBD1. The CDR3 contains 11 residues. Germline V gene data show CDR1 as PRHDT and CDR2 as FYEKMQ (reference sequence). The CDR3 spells CASSSRQGVHF. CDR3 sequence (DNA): TGTGCCAGCAGTTCCCGACAGGGCGTTCACTTC.

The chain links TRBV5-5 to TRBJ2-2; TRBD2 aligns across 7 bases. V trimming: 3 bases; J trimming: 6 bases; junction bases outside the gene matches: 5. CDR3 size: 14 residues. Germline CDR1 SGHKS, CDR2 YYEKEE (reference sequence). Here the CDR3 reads CASSYGGSAGELFF. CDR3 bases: TGTGCCAGCAGCTACGGGGGGTCGGCCGGGGAGCTGTTTTTT.